The clone carrying this T cell receptor (beta chain) was found a few times. Its antigen remains unknown. The CDR3 contains 14 residues. Germline V gives CDR1 KGHSH, CDR2 LQKENI. With 3 bases removed from V and 3 bases from J, the gap between germline ends came to 12 bases. Sequencing used immunoSEQ multiplex PCR; TCRdb keeps in-frame clones, though not all of them. The table shows 160,000 or so clones, with just over 90% occurring only once. The sample is drawn from a study of T cell responses to AZD1222 COVID-19 vaccine. Study in general: Second-dose groups at about 4 or about 12 weeks were pooled.

Study-level points and caveats: Unmutated regions of variants are reportedly targeted by nearly half of spike-specific TCRs. Spike-specific TCR repertoires showed rising breadth and depth after two AZD1222 doses.

This sequence was found in an adult in good health. The chain joins TRBV18 to TRBJ2-7; D might be TRBD1 (7 bases). This sample comprised peripheral blood, obtained on day 0 of AZD1222 vaccination. This chain's CDR3 is CASSPRQGLYEQYF. CDR3 nucleotides: TGTGCCAGCTCACCTCGACAGGGACTCTACGAGCAGTACTTC.